This TCR beta chain was documented in a study of early stage breast cancer tumors. The repertoire was sequenced with immunoSEQ multiplex PCR; TCRdb's copy has only in-frame clones and lacks some. The table includes about 72,000 clones, more than 65% detected once. Trimming took off 0 bases at V and 4 bases at J, with 15 bases between the two ends. The germline CDR1 and CDR2 sequences are LGHNA and YNFKEQ. The CDR3 loop spans 16 amino acids. V usage is TRBV4-2 and J usage is TRBJ2-5; D is unresolved. This receptor was obtained from a person aged 60 to 70 with breast cancer. The sample taken for sequencing was blood. CDR3 sequence reads: CASSQESRNSRETQYF. CDR3 DNA: TGTGCCAGCAGCCAAGAAAGTCGTAATAGCCGAGAGACCCAGTACTTC.